This is a list of T cell receptor beta chains from one sample in a study of blood T cells in healthy people across ages. TCRdb called the 5' RACE reads again in MiXCR, with one record for every CDR3 protein. The sample shows 550,000 to 800,000 distinct CDR3 sequences, around 21% of them seen only once. Sequencing was carried out using blood. The receptors were sampled from a man in his 70s in good health. CDR3s include the opening cysteine and the closing phenylalanine or tryptophan. Fields, in order: D gene, V gene, J gene, clone size, CDR3 length, CDR3 DNA, CDR3 protein. The D gene is left open where the match is weak. For some rows the clone size is stated as once, few or many, or as a class when expanded; others skip it.

.,TRBV20-1,TRBJ2-7,once,13,TGCAGTGCTAGCGGGGCGGAGCCCTACGAGCAGTACTTC,CSASGAEPYEQYF
.,TRBV4-1,TRBJ2-1,.,14,TGCGCCAGCAGCCAAGCTTTTAGCGAGGGTGAGCAGTTCTTC,CASSQAFSEGEQFF
.,TRBV25-1,TRBJ2-1,few,15,TGTGCCAGCAGTGTGACCAGGCCATCCTACAATGAGCAGTTCTTC,CASSVTRPSYNEQFF
.,TRBV7-2,TRBJ1-5,many,13,TGTGCCAGCAGCTTTTGGGGAGGGCAGCCCCAGCATTTT,CASSFWGGQPQHF
TRBD1,TRBV7-9,TRBJ2-5,few,14,TGTGCCAGCAGCACCGACAGGGGCCAAGAGACCCAGTACTTC,CASSTDRGQETQYF
.,TRBV7-3,TRBJ2-2,.,17,TGTGCCAGCAGCTTATCCCTCGAGGGGGTAGGCACCGGGGAGCTGTTTTTT,CASSLSLEGVGTGELFF
.,TRBV28,TRBJ1-1,few,16,TGTGCCAGCAGTTCCCACCAAGGGGGGGCGGCCACTGAAGCTTTCTTT,CASSSHQGGAATEAFF
.,TRBV5-1,TRBJ1-3,few,16,TGCGCCAGCAGCTTGGTGGGACCGAACTCTGGAAACACCATATATTTT,CASSLVGPNSGNTIYF
.,TRBV19,TRBJ2-1,.,15,TGTGCCAGTAGTAGACTTGTCAGCTCCTACAATGAGCAGTTCTTC,CASSRLVSSYNEQFF
.,TRBV30,TRBJ2-4,many,14,TGTGCCTGGGGGAATGGGGTAGCCAAAAACATTCAGTACTTC,CAWGNGVAKNIQYF